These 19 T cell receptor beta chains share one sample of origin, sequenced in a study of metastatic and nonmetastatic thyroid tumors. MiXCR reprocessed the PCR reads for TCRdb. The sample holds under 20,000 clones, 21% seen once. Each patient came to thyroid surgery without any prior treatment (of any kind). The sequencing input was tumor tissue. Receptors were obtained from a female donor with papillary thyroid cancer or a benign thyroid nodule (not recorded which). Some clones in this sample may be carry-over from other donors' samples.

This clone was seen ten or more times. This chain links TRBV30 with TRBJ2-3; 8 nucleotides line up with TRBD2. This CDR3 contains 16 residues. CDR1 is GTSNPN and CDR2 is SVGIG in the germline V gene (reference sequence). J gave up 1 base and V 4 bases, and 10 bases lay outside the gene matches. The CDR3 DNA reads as TGTGCCTGGACCAAGGGGGATAGCGGGGGCACAGATACGCAGTATTTT. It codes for CAWTKGDSGGTDTQYF.

CDR3 sequence: CASSRAQGYGELFF. CDR3 nucleotides: TGTGCCAGCTCACGTGCGCAGGGTTACGGGGAGCTGTTTTTT. This chain joins TRBV18 and TRBJ2-2; weak D call: TRBD1 (5 bases). The CDR3 has 14 residues. Germline values: CDR1 KGHSH, CDR2 LQKENI. V dropped 4 bases and J dropped 7 bases, with 13 bases sitting between them.

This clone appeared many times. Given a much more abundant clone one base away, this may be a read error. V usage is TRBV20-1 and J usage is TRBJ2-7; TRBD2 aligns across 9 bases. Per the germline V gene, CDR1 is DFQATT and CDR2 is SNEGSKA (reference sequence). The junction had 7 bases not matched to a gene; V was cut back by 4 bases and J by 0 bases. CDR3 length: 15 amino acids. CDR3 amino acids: CSANGLAGLSYEQYF. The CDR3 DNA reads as TGCAGTGCTAACGGCCTAGCGGGACTCTCCTACGAGCAGTACTTC.

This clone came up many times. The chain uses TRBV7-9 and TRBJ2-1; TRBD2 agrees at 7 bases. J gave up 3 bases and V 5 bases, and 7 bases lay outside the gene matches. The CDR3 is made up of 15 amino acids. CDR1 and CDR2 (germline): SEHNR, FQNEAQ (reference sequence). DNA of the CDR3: TGTGCCAGCAGCCCCCCGGGACTAAACTACAATGAGCAGTTCTTC. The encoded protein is CASSPPGLNYNEQFF.

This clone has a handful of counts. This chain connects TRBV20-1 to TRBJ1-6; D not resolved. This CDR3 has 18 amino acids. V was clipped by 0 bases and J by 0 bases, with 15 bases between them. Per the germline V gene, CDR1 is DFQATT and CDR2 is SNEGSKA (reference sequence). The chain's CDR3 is CSARDAQERSSYNSPLHF. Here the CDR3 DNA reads TGCAGTGCTAGAGATGCCCAGGAGCGTAGCTCCTATAATTCACCCCTCCACTTT.

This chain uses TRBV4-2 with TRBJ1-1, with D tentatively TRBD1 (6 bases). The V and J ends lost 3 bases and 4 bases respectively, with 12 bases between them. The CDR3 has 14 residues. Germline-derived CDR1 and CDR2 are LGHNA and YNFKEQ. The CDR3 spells CASSQIRGGTEAFF. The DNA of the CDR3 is TGTGCCAGCAGCCAGATCAGGGGAGGCACTGAAGCTTTCTTT.

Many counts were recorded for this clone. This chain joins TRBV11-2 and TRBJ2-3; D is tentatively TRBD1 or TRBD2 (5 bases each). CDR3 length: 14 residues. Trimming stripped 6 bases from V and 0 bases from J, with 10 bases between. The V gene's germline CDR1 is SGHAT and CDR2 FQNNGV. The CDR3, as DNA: TGTGCCAGCAGTCCCAGGGACAGCACAGATACGCAGTATTTT. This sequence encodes CASSPRDSTDTQYF.

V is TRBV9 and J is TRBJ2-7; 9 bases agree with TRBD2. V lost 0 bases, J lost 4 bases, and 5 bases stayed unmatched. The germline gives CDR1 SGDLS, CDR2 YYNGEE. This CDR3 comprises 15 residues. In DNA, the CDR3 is TGTGCCAGCAGCGTAGATCTAGCGGGGCCATACGAGCAGTACTTC. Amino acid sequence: CASSVDLAGPYEQYF.

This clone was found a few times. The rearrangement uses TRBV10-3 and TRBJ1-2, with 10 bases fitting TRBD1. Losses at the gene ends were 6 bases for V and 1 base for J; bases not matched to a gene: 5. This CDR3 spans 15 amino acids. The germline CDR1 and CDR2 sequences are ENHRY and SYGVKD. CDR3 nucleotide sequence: TGTGCCATCAGGGGACAGGGGAAGGGTAACTATGGCTACACCTTC. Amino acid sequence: CAIRGQGKGNYGYTF.

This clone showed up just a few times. The CDR3 DNA sequence: TGTGCCAGCAGCTTAGGTCCGGAGACCCAGTACTTC. Its translation is CASSLGPETQYF. The rearrangement joins TRBV7-9 to TRBJ2-5; D is ambiguous. This CDR3 is built from 12 residues. Germline CDR1 is SEHNR and CDR2 is FQNEAQ (reference sequence). With 1 base removed from V and 5 bases from J, the gap between germline ends came to 5 bases.

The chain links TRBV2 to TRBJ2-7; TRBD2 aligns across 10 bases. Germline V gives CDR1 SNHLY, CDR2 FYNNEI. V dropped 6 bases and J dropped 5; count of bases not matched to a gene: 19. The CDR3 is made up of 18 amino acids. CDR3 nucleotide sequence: TGTGCCAGCAGCCGCTTAATCCTAGCGGGAGTTTCCCTAGACGAGCAGTACTTC. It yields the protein CASSRLILAGVSLDEQYF.

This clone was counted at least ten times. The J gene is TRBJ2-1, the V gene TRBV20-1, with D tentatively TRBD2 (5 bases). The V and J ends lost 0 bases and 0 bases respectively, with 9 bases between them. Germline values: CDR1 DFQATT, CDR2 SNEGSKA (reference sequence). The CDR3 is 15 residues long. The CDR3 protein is CSARDGSFSYNEQFF. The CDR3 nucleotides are TGCAGTGCTAGAGATGGGAGCTTCTCCTACAATGAGCAGTTCTTC.

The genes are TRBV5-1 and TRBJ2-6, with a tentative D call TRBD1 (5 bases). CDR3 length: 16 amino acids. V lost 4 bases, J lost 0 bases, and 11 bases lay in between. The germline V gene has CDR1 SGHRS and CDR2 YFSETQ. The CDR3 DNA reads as TGCGCCAGCAGCGTGGGGCCAATCTCTGGGGCCAACGTCCTGACTTTC. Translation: CASSVGPISGANVLTF.

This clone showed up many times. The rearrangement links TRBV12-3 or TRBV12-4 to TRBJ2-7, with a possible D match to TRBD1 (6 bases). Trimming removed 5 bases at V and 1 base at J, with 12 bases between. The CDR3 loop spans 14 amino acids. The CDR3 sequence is CASSTSRGSYEQYF. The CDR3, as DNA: TGTGCCAGCAGTACCTCTAGGGGGTCCTACGAGCAGTACTTC.

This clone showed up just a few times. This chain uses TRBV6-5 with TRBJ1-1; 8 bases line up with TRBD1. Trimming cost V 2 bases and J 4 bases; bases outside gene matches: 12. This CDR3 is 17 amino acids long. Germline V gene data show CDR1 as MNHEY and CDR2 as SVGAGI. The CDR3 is CASSYNPTGAVGTEAFF. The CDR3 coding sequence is TGTGCCAGCAGTTACAACCCGACAGGGGCTGTAGGCACTGAAGCTTTCTTT.

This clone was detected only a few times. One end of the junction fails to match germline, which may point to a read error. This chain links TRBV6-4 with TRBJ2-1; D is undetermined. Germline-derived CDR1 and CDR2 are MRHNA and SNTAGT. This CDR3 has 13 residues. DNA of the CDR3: TGTGCCAGCAGTGACTCGACCAACAATGATCAGTTCTTC. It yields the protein CASSDSTNNDQFF.

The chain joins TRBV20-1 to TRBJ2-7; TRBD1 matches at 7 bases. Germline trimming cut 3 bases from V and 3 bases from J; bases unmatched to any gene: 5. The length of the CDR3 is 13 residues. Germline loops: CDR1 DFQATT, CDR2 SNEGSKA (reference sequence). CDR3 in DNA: TGCAGTGCTAGGTGGCAGGGGGACTACGAGCAGTACTTC. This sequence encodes CSARWQGDYEQYF.

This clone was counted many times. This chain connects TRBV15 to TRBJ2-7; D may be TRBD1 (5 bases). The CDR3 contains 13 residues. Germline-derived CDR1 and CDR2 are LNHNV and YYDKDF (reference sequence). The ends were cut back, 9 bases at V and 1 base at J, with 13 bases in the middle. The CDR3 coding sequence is TGTGCCACAAGACAGTCCCGTTCCTACGAGCAGTACTTC. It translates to CATRQSRSYEQYF.

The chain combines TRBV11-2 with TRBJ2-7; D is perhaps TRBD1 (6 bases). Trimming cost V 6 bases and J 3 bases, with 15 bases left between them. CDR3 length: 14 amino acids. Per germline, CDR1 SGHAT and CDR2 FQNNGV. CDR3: CASRSPARGYEQYF. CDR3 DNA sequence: TGTGCCAGCAGATCCCCGGCCAGGGGCTACGAGCAGTACTTC.